This is a list of T cell receptor beta chains from one sample in a study of shared T cell receptors in the human thymus. The data were produced by immunoSEQ multiplex PCR, yet TCRdb's version contains in-frame clones alone and is incomplete. The sample includes roughly 560,000 clones, approximately 80% of them seen just once. The sample also formed part of further work on human thymus T cells.

The sequenced sample consisted of thymocytes. These TCRs come from a boy younger than two with a congenital heart defect. CDR3s include the opening cysteine and the closing phenylalanine or tryptophan. The order of the fields is V gene, D gene, clone size, J gene, CDR3 DNA, CDR3 protein. A D gene is named only where the DNA matches it firmly. Part of the rows lack a size; the others show once, few, many or a class for expanded clones.

>TRBV4-2|.|.|TRBJ2-7
TGTGCCAGCAGCCAAGATCGAGGTCGCGAGCAGTACTTC
CASSQDRGREQYF
>TRBV9|TRBD1|.|TRBJ1-2
TGTGCCAGCAGCGATAGACAGGGATTATACTATGGCTACACCTTC
CASSDRQGLYYGYTF
>TRBV2|TRBD2|.|TRBJ2-7
TGTGCCAGCAGTGAGGGCGGGAGGACCTACGAGCAGTACTTC
CASSEGGRTYEQYF
>TRBV7-2|TRBD2|.|TRBJ2-3
TGTGCCAGCAATCTCATGACTAGCGGGAGGGCGTGCGGCACAGATACGCAGTATTTT
CASNLMTSGRACGTDTQYF
>TRBV15|TRBD2|.|TRBJ2-7
TGTGCCACCACCCAGCGGGAGGGCTACGAGCAGTACTTC
CATTQREGYEQYF
>TRBV7-2|TRBD2|.|TRBJ2-3
TGTGCCAGCAGCTCCCCAGCGGGAGTGGTAGTTAGCACAGATACGCAGTATTTT
CASSSPAGVVVSTDTQYF
>TRBV4-3|TRBD2|.|TRBJ2-3
TGCGCCAGCAGCCCCAATCTAGCGGGAGGGGGGACGCAGTATTTT
CASSPNLAGGGTQYF
>TRBV28|.|.|TRBJ2-1
TGTGCCAGCAGTTTATTAGGTGGTTGGGGGGTCGAGCGCGATGAGCAGTTCTTC
CASSLLGGWGVERDEQFF
>TRBV9|TRBD1|.|TRBJ2-5
TGTGCCAGCAGCGTACCTCGGACAGGGGGCCCAGAGACCCAGTACTTC
CASSVPRTGGPETQYF
>TRBV10-3|.|.|TRBJ2-5
TGTGCCATCAGTCCGACTCCCGGAGAGGAGACCCAGTACTTC
CAISPTPGEETQYF
>TRBV5-4|.|.|TRBJ2-1
TGTGCCAGCAGCCCCCGGGAGAGCTCCTACAATGAGCAGTTCTTC
CASSPRESSYNEQFF
>TRBV7-2|TRBD1|.|TRBJ2-1
TGTGCCAGCAGCTCGGACAGGGGGCTAAATGAGCAGTTCTTC
CASSSDRGLNEQFF
>TRBV28|TRBD2|.|TRBJ2-7
TGTGCCAGCAGTTTATCTAGGGTGCTAGCGGGAGGAGTCGGCGAGCAGTACTTC
CASSLSRVLAGGVGEQYF
>TRBV10-3|.|.|TRBJ1-1
TGTGCCATCAGCGAGGGGGAATTGGGCAGGGGTCGGACTGAAGCTTTCTTT
CAISEGELGRGRTEAFF
>TRBV28|TRBD2|.|TRBJ2-3
TGTGCCAGCAGTCCCCGGGACAGCCTAGCGGGAGGGGATACGCAGTATTTT
CASSPRDSLAGGDTQYF
>TRBV6-5|.|.|TRBJ1-4
TGTGCCAGCACCTACGCCGGGGGGTCGAATGAAAAACTGTTTTTT
CASTYAGGSNEKLFF
>TRBV5-1|TRBD1|.|TRBJ1-5
TGCGCCAGCAGCCCAGGGACAGGGCTCTTCAATCAGCCCCAGCATTTT
CASSPGTGLFNQPQHF
>TRBV19|.|.|TRBJ2-1
TGTGCCAGTAGTACCACCAAAGGACTGAACAATGAGCAGTTCTTC
CASSTTKGLNNEQFF
>TRBV5-1|.|.|TRBJ2-2
TGCGCCAGCGGGGGATCTCAGGGGCGGACCAACACCGGGGAGCTGTTTTTT
CASGGSQGRTNTGELFF
>TRBV10-1|.|few|TRBJ2-5
TGCGCCAGCAGTGACGGCAGGGGTGGAAAAGAGACCCAGTACTTC
CASSDGRGGKETQYF
>TRBV9|.|few|TRBJ2-7
TGTGCCAGCAGCGTGGGGGGACTTTTCGCCTACGAGCAGTACTTC
CASSVGGLFAYEQYF
>TRBV30|.|.|TRBJ2-3
TGTGCCTGGTGTTTCGTCGGCACAGATACGCAGTATTTT
CAWCFVGTDTQYF
>TRBV5-1|TRBD2|.|TRBJ2-1
TGCGCCAGCAGCCAACGCGGACTAGCGGTCTCCTACAATGAGCAGTTCTTC
CASSQRGLAVSYNEQFF
>TRBV7-2|.|.|TRBJ2-7
TGTGCCAGCAGCTTAGTATTCCCCTACGAGCAGTACTTC
CASSLVFPYEQYF
>TRBV27|TRBD2|.|TRBJ2-3
TGTGCCAGCAGTTCCCATTCCGGACTAGCGGGAGCCACAGATACGCAGTATTTT
CASSSHSGLAGATDTQYF
>TRBV27|.|few|TRBJ2-7
TGTGCCAGCAGTTTAGTAACCCGGCGGGTCCACCCTGAAAATGACGAGCAGTACTTC
CASSLVTRRVHPENDEQYF
>TRBV12-2|.|.|TRBJ1-5
TGTGCAAGTCGCTTCTCTACAGGGGAACGGCCTTTTGATCAGCCCCAGCATTTT
CASRFSTGERPFDQPQHF
>TRBV25-1|.|.|TRBJ2-5
TGTGCCAGCAGTGAAAAGGGGAAAAAGACCCAGTACTTC
CASSEKGKKTQYF
>TRBV19|.|few|TRBJ2-2
TGTGCCAGTAGTTTAGGGAGCACCGGGGAGCTGTTTTTT
CASSLGSTGELFF
>TRBV30|.|.|TRBJ2-7
TGTGCCTGGAGTGACGCCACTACTGAGCAGTACTTC
CAWSDATTEQYF
>TRBV7-2|TRBD2|few|TRBJ2-3
TGTGCCAGCAGCTTAGGTCTAGCGGGGCTCACAGATACGCAGTATTTT
CASSLGLAGLTDTQYF
>TRBV30|.|.|TRBJ2-7
TGTGCCTGGAGTGTACACAGGGGGGGCTACGAGCAGTACTTC
CAWSVHRGGYEQYF